Detailed here is one T cell receptor (beta chain). This clonotype has at least ten counts. Which antigen it targets is not known. Base qualities were left out, and no much larger clone turns up one base away. Libraries of naive CD8 T cells were generated from around 20,000 to 990,000 sorted cells, with 10%, 30% or 50% of the purified RNA used. Naive CD8 T cells were FACS-sorted as CD8+CD4-CCR7+CD45RA+ on a BD FACSAria II into RLT Plus buffer. To test detection sensitivity, Jurkat RNA equivalent to about ten TCR copies was spiked into samples of roughly 20,000-1,000,000 naive CD8 T cells. Enrichment of CD8 T cells was performed with RosetteSep CD8+ T Cell Enrichment Cocktail and Ficoll-Paque, after which ACK red cell lysis was carried out. The junction shows trimming of 0 bases on V and 14 bases on J, plus 10 bases between the germline ends. Sequences PRHDT (CDR1) and FYEKMQ (CDR2) are obtained from the germline V gene (reference sequence). The CDR3 spans 12 residues, from the cysteine through the phenylalanine. The read is trimmed to its CDR3 DNA, 36 bases read in frame from base 1.

The sample belongs to a study of molecular identifiers for immune sequencing clone quantification (dated by TCRdb to the late 2010s). For the wider study: For a replicate experiment, the RNA from either approximately 20,000 or 100,000 naive CD8 T cells was divided into five aliquots, and four of those aliquots went on to sequencing. This methods study benchmarked molecular-identifier clustering-based TCR repertoire sequencing (MIDCIRS) and TCR RNA copy counting, using CD8 T cells to do so.

Points the paper makes about the study in general: When barcode sub-clustering was left out, chimeric consensus sequences inflated TCR diversity, with chimeras reaching as high as 47%. The naive libraries included spiked-in Jurkat TCR RNA (roughly ten copies' worth), and this Jurkat TCR RNA is not part of the donor repertoire. In CMV-specific effector cells, clones with more than 20 RNA copies contained over 99% of molecules, whereas in naive cells such clones contained under 1% of molecules. Modeling estimated about three recovered TCR RNA copies per cell, compared with about 9.3 by digital PCR, which implies 25% to 30% capture efficiency. Even against a background of one million naive CD8 T cells, spiked-in Jurkat TCR RNA amounting to a single cell's worth was reported to be detectable. Highly expanded clone sizes could be underestimated if identical TCR molecules share a barcode.

Libraries were built with PCR. For sequencing, an Illumina HiSeq 4000 was employed. Bulk TCR libraries were prepared as previously described, using TCR primers listed in Table S5. The Qiagen AllPrep DNA/RNA kit was used to purify total RNA. Reads from multiple sequencing runs of the same library were pooled before analysis. Concerning the study's data processing: Only reads with exact TCR constant sequence were kept, trimmed to 150 nt, and grouped by their 12-nt molecular barcodes. Reads in each barcode group were sub-clustered using a 15% Levenshtein threshold, and a quality-weighted consensus sequence was built for each RNA molecule. Non-functional sequences were filtered out, along with any lower-count sequence sitting one edit away from another sequence. Based on fitting two negative binomial distributions, any barcode sub-cluster with under 20% of the maximum read count was discarded. TCRdb reworked the public reads: Q25 trimming with fastp, MiXCR clone assembly, productive beta chains retained. Rows with one shared CDR3 protein collapse into an entry with the most common genes and DNA. TCRdb assigned the V and J calls; the authors' analysis was not used. The sample records more than 50,000 distinct CDR3 sequences, under 20% of which are singletons. 1.1% to 1.5% of the sample is in the top ten clones.

The chain couples TRBV13 to TRBJ1-4; the D segment cannot be called with confidence. The sample consisted of naive CD8+ T cells from blood, with Jurkat cell RNA spiked in. Interpreted using the paper, the cell subset or site label stands for: FACS-sorted CD8+CD4-CCR7+CD45RA+ naive T cells. This clonotype was obtained from a human donor in good health. Some libraries in this study had Jurkat cell RNA spiked in. The nucleotide sequence is given as TGTGCCAGCAGCTTAGGTGCCTCCCTGCTGTTTTTT. The resulting protein is CASSLGASLLFF. Extended through the reference TRBV13 and TRBJ1-4 proteins, this CDR3 yields the full variable domain: AAGVIQSPRHLIKEKRETATLKCYPIPRHDTVYWYQQGPGQDPQFLISFYEKMQSDKGSIPDRFSAQQFSDYHSELNMSSLELGDSALYFCASSLGASLLFFGSGTQLSVL.